Below, one TCR beta chain is given with its context. Antigen: not known. The data stem from a study of T cells in localized non-small cell lung cancer. General study points: Median around 60 top-100 tumor clones were shared with paired adjacent lung.

Generated by immunoSEQ multiplex PCR, the TCRdb table keeps only in-frame clones and is missing some. The sample has about 20,000 clones, approximately 90% seen once. The CDR3 is 14 amino acids. V was clipped by 5 bases and J by 6 bases; unmatched bases: 7. The germline gives CDR1 SNHLY, CDR2 FYNNEI. The source material was peripheral blood, sampled before any cancer treatment. The clonotype originates from a man between 40 and 69 years old with stage I lung adenocarcinoma. This chain connects TRBV2 to TRBJ1-5, with 7 bases matching TRBD1. The CDR3 bases are TGTGCCAGCAGTTATCGACAGGGTAGTCAGCCCCAGCATTTT. Translation: CASSYRQGSQPQHF.